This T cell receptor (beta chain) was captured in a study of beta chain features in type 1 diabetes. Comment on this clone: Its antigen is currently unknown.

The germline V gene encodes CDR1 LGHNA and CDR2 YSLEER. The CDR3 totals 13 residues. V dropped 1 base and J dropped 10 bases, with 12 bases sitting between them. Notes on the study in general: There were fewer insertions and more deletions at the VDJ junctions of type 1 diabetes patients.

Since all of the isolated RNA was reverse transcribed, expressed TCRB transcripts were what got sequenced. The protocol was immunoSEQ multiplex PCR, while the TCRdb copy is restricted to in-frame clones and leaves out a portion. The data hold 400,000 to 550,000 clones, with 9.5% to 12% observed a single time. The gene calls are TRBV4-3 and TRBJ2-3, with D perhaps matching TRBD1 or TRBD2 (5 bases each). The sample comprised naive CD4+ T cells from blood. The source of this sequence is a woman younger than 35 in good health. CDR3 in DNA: TGCGCCAGCAGCCAAGGACCCCAGGGACCGCAGTATTTT. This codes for CASSQGPQGPQYF.